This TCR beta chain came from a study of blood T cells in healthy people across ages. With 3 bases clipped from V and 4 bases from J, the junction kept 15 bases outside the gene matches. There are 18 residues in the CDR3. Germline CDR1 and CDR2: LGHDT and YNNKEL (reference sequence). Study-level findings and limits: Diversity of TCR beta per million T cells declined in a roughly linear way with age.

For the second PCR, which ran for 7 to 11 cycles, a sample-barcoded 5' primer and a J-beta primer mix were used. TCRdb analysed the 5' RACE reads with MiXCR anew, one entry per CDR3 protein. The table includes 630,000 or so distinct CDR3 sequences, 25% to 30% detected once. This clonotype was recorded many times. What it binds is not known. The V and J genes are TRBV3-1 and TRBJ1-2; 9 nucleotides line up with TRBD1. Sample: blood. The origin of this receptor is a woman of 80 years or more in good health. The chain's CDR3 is CASSHRGTGMYLGYGYTF. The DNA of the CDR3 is TGTGCCAGCAGCCACCGCGGGACAGGGATGTATTTGGGCTATGGCTACACCTTC.